The 10 T cell receptor beta chains given below trace back to one sample, sequenced in a study of blood T cell repertoires in COVID-19. The data were produced by immunoSEQ multiplex PCR, yet TCRdb's version contains in-frame clones alone and is incomplete. The table has around 250,000 clones, approximately 88% seen once. The sequenced sample was PBMCs or T cells enriched from blood (not recorded which). Receptors originate from a woman aged 40 to 50 with acute COVID-19.

The J gene is TRBJ1-5, the V gene TRBV19, with no clear D. The V end was cut by 5 bases, the J end by 4 bases, with 9 bases between. The CDR3 loop spans 13 amino acids. The V gene's germline CDR1 is LNHDA and CDR2 SQIVND (reference sequence). The CDR3 sequence: CASSSQANQPQHF. The CDR3 nucleotides read TGTGCCAGTAGTTCCCAGGCTAATCAGCCCCAGCATTTT.

This chain uses TRBV5-1 with TRBJ2-1; tentative D call: TRBD1 (6 bases). V lost 0 bases and J 5 bases, leaving 15 bases between the germline ends. The CDR3 has 16 amino acids. The V gene's germline CDR1 is SGHRS and CDR2 YFSETQ. CDR3 bases: TGCGCCAGCAGCTTGGAGAGACAGGCCTTGAACAATGAGCAGTTCTTC. Translation gives CASSLERQALNNEQFF.

The V call is TRBV24-1, the J call TRBJ2-1, with 9 bases matching TRBD2. The V gene end was trimmed by 6 bases and the J gene end by 7 bases; junction bases not matched to a gene: 9. Germline lookup yields CDR1 KGHDR and CDR2 SFDVKD. CDR3 length: 15 amino acids. The chain's CDR3 is CATSRAGAGGNEQFF. DNA of the CDR3: TGTGCCACCAGTAGAGCGGGAGCGGGGGGTAATGAGCAGTTCTTC.

This clone was found a few times. The chain couples TRBV5-4 to TRBJ2-3, with 9 bases aligning to TRBD2. V gave up 1 base and J gave up 3 bases; unmatched junction bases: 6. The germline CDR1 and CDR2 sequences are SGHNT and YYREEE (reference sequence). The CDR3 runs 16 residues. The CDR3 nucleotides read TGTGCCAGCAGCTTGTATGCGGGAGGGGGAACAGATACGCAGTATTTT. This sequence encodes CASSLYAGGGTDTQYF.

This chain uses TRBV4-1 with TRBJ2-3; D call uncertain. Germline V lookup: CDR1 MGHRA, CDR2 YSYEKL. Trimming took 4 bases from V and 4 from J, leaving 9 bases between them. This CDR3 has 13 residues. CDR3 sequence reads: CASSRGTSDTQYF. In DNA form, the CDR3 reads TGCGCCAGCAGCCGCGGTACCTCAGATACGCAGTATTTT.

V gene TRBV28 combines with J gene TRBJ2-7; D perhaps matches TRBD1 (5 bases). Per the germline V gene, CDR1 is MDHEN and CDR2 is SYDVKM. Trimming took off 4 bases at V and 3 bases at J, with 13 bases between the two ends. The CDR3 loop spans 14 amino acids. CDR3 loop: CASSSGHKGYEQYF. CDR3 bases: TGTGCCAGCAGTTCCGGACACAAGGGCTACGAGCAGTACTTC. The variable domain in full, completed from reference TRBV28 and TRBJ2-7, reads DVKVTQSSRYLVKRTGEKVFLECVQDMDHENMFWYRQDPGLGLRLIYFSYDVKMKEKGDIPEGYSVSREKKERFSLILESASTNQTSMYLCASSSGHKGYEQYFGPGTRLTVT.

This rearrangement joins TRBV19 to TRBJ1-5, with D unclear. The V gene lost 0 bases and the J gene lost 2 bases, with 8 bases spanning the gap. The CDR3 has 15 amino acids. Germline-derived CDR1 and CDR2 are LNHDA and SQIVND (reference sequence). Written as DNA, the CDR3 is TGTGCCAGTAGTATAGATCCGCGGGGCAATCAGCCCCAGCATTTT. Translation gives CASSIDPRGNQPQHF.

The chain uses TRBV19 and TRBJ1-1, with D tentatively TRBD1 (6 bases). CDR1 is LNHDA and CDR2 is SQIVND in the germline V gene (reference sequence). The ends were cut back, 6 bases at V and 1 base at J, with 12 bases in the middle. This CDR3 is built from 14 residues. The chain's CDR3 is CASRRIGGNTEAFF. In DNA, the CDR3 is TGTGCCAGTAGGCGCATAGGGGGGAACACTGAAGCTTTCTTT.

The CDR3 spells CASSPLLGAAFF. In DNA form, the CDR3 reads TGTGCCAGCAGCCCCCTTCTAGGCGCAGCTTTCTTT. This chain connects TRBV9 to TRBJ1-1; unclear D gene. Trimming stripped 4 bases from V and 10 bases from J, with 14 bases between. The length of the CDR3 is 12 residues. Germline lookup yields CDR1 SGDLS and CDR2 YYNGEE. Looking up the rest from reference TRBV9 and TRBJ1-1 gives the full variable domain: DSGVTQTPKHLITATGQRVTLRCSPRSGDLSVYWYQQSLDQGLQFLIQYYNGEERAKGNILERFSAQQFPDLHSELNLSSLELGDSALYFCASSPLLGAAFFGQGTRLTVV.

The rearrangement uses TRBV10-1 and TRBJ2-1, with 9 bases that match TRBD2. CDR1 is WNHNN, CDR2 SYGVQD, per germline (reference sequence). This CDR3 comprises 15 residues. Trimming at V came to 0 bases and at J to 9 bases, leaving 6 bases not matched to a gene. For the CDR3, the DNA is TGCGCCAGCAGTGAGTCGGATAGCGGGAGAGGTGAGCAGTTCTTC. Encoded protein: CASSESDSGRGEQFF.